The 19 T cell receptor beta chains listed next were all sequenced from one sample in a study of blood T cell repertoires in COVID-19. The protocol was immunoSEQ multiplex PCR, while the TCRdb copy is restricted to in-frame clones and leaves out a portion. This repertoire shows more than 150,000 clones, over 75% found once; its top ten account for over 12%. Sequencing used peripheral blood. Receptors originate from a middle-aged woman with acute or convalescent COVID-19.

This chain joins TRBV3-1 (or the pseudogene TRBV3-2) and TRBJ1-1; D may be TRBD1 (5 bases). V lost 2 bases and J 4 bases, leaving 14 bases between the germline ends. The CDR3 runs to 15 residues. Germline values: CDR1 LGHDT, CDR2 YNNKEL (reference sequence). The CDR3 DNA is TGTGCCAGCAGCCAAATTAGGGGTGGTGGCACTGAAGCTTTCTTT. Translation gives CASSQIRGGGTEAFF.

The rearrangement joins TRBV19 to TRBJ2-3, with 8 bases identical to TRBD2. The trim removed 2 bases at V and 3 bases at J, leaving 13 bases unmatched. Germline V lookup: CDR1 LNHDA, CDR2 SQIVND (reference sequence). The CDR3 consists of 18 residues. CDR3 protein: CASSILRKRGFLTDTQYF. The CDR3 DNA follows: TGTGCCAGTAGTATATTACGGAAGCGGGGGTTCCTAACAGATACGCAGTATTTT.

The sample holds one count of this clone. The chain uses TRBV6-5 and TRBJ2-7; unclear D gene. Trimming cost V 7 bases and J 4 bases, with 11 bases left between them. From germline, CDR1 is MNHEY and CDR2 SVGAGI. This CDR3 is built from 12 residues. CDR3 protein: CASKQTDYEQYF. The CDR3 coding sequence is TGTGCCAGCAAACAAACCGATTACGAGCAGTACTTC.

The chain's CDR3 is CASSLLAGRHPDTQYF. CDR3 in DNA: TGTGCCAGCAGTTTGTTAGCGGGGCGACATCCAGATACGCAGTATTTT. The chain recombines TRBV27 with TRBJ2-3; 8 nucleotides agree with TRBD2. The V gene end was trimmed by 3 bases and the J gene end by 4 bases; junction bases not matched to a gene: 9. The CDR3 consists of 16 residues. Per germline, CDR1 MNHEY and CDR2 SMNVEV (reference sequence).

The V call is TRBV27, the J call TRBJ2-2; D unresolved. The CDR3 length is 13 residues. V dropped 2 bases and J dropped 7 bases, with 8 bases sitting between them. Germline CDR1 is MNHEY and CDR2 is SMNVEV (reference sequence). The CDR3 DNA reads TGTGCCAGCAGTTTAAGTGGCATCGGGGAGCTGTTTTTT. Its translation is CASSLSGIGELFF.

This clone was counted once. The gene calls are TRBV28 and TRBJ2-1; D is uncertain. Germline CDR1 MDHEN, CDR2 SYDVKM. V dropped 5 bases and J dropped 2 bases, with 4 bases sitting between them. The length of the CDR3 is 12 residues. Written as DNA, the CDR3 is TGTGCCAGCAGTCCGGCCTACAATGAGCAGTTCTTC. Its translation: CASSPAYNEQFF.

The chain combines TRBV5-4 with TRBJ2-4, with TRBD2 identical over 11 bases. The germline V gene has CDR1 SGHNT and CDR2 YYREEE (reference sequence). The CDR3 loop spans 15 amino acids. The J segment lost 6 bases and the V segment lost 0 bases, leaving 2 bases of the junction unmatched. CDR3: CASSLGLAGGNIQYF. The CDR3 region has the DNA TGTGCCAGCAGCTTGGGCCTAGCGGGGGGAAACATTCAGTACTTC.

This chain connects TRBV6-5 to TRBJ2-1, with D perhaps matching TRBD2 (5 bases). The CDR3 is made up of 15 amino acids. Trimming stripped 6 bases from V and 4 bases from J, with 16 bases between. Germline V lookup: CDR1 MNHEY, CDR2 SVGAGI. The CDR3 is CASRSGINTYNEQFF. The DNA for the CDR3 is TGTGCCAGCAGATCCGGGATTAACACTTACAATGAGCAGTTCTTC.

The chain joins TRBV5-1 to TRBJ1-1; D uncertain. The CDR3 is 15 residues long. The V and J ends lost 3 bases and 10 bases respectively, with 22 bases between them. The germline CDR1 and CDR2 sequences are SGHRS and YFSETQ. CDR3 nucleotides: TGCGCCAGCAGCTCGGGTCGTTCCCGGACTTCGGTAGCTTTCTTT. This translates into CASSSGRSRTSVAFF.

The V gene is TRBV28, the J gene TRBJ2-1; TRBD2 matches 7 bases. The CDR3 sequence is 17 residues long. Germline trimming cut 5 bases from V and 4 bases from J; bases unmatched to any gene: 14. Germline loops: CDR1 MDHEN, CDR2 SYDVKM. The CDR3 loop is CASSGGVYSVQYNEQFF. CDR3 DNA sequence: TGTGCCAGCAGTGGGGGGGTTTATAGCGTCCAATACAATGAGCAGTTCTTC.

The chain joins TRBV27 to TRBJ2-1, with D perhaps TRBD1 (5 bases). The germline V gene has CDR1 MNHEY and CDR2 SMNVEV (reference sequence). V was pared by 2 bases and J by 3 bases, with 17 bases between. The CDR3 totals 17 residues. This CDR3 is CASSLPGLRGHYNEQFF. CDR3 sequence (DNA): TGTGCCAGCAGTTTACCAGGATTAAGGGGTCACTACAATGAGCAGTTCTTC.

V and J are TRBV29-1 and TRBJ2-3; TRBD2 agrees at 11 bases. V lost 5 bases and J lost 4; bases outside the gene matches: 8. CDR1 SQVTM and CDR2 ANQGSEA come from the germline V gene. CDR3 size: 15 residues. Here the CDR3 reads CSVSRLAGRPDTQYF. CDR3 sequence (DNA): TGCAGCGTTTCTCGACTAGCGGGACGTCCAGATACGCAGTATTTT.

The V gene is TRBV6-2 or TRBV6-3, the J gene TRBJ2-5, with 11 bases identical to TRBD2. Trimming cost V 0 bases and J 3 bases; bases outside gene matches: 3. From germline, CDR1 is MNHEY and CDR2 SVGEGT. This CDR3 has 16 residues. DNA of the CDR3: TGTGCCAGCAGTTACTCCAAGACTAGCGGGAAAGAGACCCAGTACTTC. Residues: CASSYSKTSGKETQYF.

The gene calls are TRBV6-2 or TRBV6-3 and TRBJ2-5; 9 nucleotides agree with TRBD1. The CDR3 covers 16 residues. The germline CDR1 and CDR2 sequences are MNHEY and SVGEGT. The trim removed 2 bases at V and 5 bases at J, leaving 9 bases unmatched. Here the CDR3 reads CASSYRRTGVRETQYF. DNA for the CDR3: TGTGCCAGCAGTTACCGCCGGACAGGGGTCAGGGAGACCCAGTACTTC.

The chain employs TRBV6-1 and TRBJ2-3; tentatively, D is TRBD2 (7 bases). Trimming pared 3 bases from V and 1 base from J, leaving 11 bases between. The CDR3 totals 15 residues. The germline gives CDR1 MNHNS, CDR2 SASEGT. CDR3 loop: CASSDWGGGTDTQYF. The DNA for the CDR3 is TGTGCCAGCAGTGATTGGGGGGGCGGCACAGATACGCAGTATTTT.

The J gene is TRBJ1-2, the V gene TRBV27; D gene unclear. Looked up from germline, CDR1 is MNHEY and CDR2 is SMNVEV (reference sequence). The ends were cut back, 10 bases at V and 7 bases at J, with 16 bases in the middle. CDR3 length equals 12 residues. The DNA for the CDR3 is TGTGCCACCACCTCGTATGGCAGTGGCTACACCTTC. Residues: CATTSYGSGYTF.

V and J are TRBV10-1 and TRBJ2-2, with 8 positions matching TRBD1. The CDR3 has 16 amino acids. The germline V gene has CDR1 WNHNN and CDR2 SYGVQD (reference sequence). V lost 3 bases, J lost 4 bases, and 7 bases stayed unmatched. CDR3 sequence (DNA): TGCGCCAGCAGTGATTACGGGACAGGTAGCACCGGGGAGCTGTTTTTT. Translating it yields CASSDYGTGSTGELFF.

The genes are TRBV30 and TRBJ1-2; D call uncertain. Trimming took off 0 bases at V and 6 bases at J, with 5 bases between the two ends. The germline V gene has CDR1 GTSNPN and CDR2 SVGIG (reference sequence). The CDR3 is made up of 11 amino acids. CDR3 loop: CAWSVSDGYTF. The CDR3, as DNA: TGTGCCTGGAGTGTTTCGGATGGCTACACCTTC.

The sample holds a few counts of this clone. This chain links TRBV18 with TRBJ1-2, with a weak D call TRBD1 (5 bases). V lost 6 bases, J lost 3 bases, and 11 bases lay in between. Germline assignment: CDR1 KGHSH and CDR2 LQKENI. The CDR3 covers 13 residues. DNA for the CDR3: TGTGCCAGCTCGCCAGGGAGTGACTATGGCTACACCTTC. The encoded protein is CASSPGSDYGYTF.